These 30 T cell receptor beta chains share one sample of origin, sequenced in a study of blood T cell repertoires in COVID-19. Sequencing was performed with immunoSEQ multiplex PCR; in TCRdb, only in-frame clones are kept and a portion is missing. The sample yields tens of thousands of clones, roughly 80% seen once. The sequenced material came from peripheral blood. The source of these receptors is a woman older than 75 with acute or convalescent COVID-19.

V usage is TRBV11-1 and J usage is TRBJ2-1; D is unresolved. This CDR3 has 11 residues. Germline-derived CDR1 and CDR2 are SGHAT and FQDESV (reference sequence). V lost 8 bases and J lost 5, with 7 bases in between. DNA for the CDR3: TGTGCCAGCGAAGCTCACAATGAGCAGTTCTTC. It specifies CASEAHNEQFF.

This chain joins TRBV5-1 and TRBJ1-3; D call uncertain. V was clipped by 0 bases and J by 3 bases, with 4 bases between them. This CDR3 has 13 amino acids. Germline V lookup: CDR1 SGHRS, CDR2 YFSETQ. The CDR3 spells CASSLESGNTIYF. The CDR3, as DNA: TGCGCCAGCAGCTTGGAGAGTGGAAACACCATATATTTT. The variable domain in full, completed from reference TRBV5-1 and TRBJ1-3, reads KAGVTQTPRYLIKTRGQQVTLSCSPISGHRSVSWYQQTPGQGLQFLFEYFSETQRNKGNFPGRFSGRQFSNSRSEMNVSTLELGDSALYLCASSLESGNTIYFGEGSWLTVV.

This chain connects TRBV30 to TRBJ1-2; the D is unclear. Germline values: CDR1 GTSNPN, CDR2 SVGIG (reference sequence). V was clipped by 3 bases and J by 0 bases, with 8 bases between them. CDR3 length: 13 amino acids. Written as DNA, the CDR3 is TGTGCCTGGAGCCCCGGGACTAACTATGGCTACACCTTC. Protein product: CAWSPGTNYGYTF.

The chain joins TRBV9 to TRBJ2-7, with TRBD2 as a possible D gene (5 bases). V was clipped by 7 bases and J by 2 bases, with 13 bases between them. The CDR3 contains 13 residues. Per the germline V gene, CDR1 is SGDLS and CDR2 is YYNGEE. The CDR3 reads CASSGGEPYEQYF. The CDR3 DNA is TGTGCCAGCTCAGGTGGGGAGCCCTACGAGCAGTACTTC.

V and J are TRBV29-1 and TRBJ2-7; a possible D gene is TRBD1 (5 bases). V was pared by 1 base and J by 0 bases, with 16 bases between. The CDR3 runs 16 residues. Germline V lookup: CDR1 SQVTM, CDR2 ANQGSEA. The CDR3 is CSVEVLADRGSYEQYF. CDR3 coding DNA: TGCAGCGTTGAAGTTTTGGCTGACAGAGGCTCCTACGAGCAGTACTTC.

In nucleotides, the CDR3 is TGTGCCAGCAGCCCGCGGACAGTCCCTAATGAAAAACTGTTTTTT. Its translation is CASSPRTVPNEKLFF. The rearrangement uses TRBV7-6 and TRBJ1-4; D is possibly TRBD1 (6 bases). The CDR3 is 15 amino acids. Germline values: CDR1 SGHVS, CDR2 FNYEAQ. V was cut by 5 bases and J by 3 bases, with 13 bases left in between.

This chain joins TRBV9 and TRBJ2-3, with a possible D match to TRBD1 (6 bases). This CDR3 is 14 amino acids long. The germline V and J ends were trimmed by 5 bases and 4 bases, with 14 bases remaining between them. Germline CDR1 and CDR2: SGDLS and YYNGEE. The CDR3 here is CASSRGGSADTQYF. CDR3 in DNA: TGTGCCAGCAGTCGTGGGGGCAGCGCAGATACGCAGTATTTT.

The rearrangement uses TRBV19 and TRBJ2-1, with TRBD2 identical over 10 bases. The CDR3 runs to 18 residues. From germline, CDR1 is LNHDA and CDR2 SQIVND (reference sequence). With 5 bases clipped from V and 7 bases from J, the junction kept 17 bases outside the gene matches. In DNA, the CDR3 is TGTGCCAGTAGTGCATTATGGGCCCTAGCGGGAGCTCAAAATGAGCAGTTCTTC. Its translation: CASSALWALAGAQNEQFF.

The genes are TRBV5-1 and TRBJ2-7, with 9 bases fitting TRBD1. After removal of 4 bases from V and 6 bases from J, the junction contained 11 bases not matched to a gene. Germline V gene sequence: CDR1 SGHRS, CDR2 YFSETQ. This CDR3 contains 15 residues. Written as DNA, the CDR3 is TGCGCCAGCAGCGCGACCGGGACAGGGCGGGCCGAGCAGTACTTC. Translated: CASSATGTGRAEQYF.

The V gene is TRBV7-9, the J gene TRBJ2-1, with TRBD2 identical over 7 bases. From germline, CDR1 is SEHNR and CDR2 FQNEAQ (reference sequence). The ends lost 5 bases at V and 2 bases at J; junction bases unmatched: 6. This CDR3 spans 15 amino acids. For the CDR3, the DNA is TGTGCCAGCAGCCTAGGGAGGGAAGCCTACAATGAGCAGTTCTTC. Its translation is CASSLGREAYNEQFF. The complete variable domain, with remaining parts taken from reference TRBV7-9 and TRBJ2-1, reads DTGVSQNPRHKITKRGQNVTFRCDPISEHNRLYWYRQTLGQGPEFLTYFQNEAQLEKSRLLSDRFSAERPKGSFSTLEIQRTEQGDSAMYLCASSLGREAYNEQFFGPGTRLTVL.

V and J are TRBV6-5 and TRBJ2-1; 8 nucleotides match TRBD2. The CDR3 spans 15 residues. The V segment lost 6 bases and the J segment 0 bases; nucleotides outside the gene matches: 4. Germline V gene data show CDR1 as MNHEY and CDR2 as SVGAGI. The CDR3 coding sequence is TGTGCCAGCAGGGAGAGCGGGAGCTCCTACAATGAGCAGTTCTTC. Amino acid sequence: CASRESGSSYNEQFF.

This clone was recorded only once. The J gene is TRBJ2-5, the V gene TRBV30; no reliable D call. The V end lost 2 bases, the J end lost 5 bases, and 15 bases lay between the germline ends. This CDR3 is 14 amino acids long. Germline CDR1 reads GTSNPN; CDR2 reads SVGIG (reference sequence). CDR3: CAWSPLGSAETQYF. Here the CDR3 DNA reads TGTGCCTGGAGTCCCCTCGGGTCAGCGGAGACCCAGTACTTC.

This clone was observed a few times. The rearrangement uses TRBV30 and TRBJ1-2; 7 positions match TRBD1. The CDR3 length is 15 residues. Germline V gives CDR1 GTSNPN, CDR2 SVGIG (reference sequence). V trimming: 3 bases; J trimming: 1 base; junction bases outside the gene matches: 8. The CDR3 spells CAWSAPGGLNYGYTF. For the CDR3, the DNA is TGTGCCTGGAGCGCCCCAGGGGGACTTAACTATGGCTACACCTTC.

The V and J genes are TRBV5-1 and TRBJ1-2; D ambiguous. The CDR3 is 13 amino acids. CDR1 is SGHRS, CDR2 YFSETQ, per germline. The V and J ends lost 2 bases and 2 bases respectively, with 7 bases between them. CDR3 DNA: TGCGCCAGCAGCTTAGGAGAGAACTATGGCTACACCTTC. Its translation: CASSLGENYGYTF.

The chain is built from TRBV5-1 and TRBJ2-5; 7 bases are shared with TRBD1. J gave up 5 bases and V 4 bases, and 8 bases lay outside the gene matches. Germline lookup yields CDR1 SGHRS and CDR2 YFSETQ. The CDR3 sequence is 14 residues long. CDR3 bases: TGCGCCAGCAGCCCCACAGGGGATGGGGAGACCCAGTACTTC. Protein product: CASSPTGDGETQYF.

CDR3 residues: CASSPRQALSGNTIYF. CDR3 in DNA: TGTGCCAGCTCACCTCGACAGGCCCTCTCTGGAAACACCATATATTTT. This rearrangement joins TRBV18 to TRBJ1-3; TRBD1 is a possible D gene (6 bases). Trimming took off 3 bases at V and 0 bases at J, with 12 bases between the two ends. Germline V gene sequence: CDR1 KGHSH, CDR2 LQKENI. CDR3 size: 16 residues.

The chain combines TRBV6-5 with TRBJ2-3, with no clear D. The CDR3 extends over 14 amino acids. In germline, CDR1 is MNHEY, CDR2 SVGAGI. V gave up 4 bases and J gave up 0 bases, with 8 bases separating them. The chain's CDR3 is CASSSQSSTDTQYF. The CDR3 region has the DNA TGTGCCAGCAGTTCCCAGTCTAGCACAGATACGCAGTATTTT.

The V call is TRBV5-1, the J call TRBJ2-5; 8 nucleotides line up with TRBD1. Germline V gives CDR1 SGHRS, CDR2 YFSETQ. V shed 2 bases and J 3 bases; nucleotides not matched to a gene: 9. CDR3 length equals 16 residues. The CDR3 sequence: CASSFVTGTGEETQYF. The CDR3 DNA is TGCGCCAGCAGCTTCGTTACCGGGACAGGCGAAGAGACCCAGTACTTC.

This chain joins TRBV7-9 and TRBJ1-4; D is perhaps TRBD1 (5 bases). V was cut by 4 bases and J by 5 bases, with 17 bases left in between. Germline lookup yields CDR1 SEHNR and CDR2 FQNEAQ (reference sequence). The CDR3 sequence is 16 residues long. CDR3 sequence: CASSSQGGGPNEKLFF. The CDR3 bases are TGTGCCAGCAGCTCCCAGGGAGGCGGACCAAATGAAAAACTGTTTTTT. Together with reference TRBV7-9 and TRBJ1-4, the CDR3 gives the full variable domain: DTGVSQNPRHKITKRGQNVTFRCDPISEHNRLYWYRQTLGQGPEFLTYFQNEAQLEKSRLLSDRFSAERPKGSFSTLEIQRTEQGDSAMYLCASSSQGGGPNEKLFFGSGTQLSVL.

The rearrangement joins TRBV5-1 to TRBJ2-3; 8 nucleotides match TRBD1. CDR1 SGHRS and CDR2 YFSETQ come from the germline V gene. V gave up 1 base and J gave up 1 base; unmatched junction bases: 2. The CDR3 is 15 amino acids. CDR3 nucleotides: TGCGCCAGCAGCTTGATGACAGGGGGCACAGATACGCAGTATTTT. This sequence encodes CASSLMTGGTDTQYF. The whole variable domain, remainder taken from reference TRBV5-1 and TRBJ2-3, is KAGVTQTPRYLIKTRGQQVTLSCSPISGHRSVSWYQQTPGQGLQFLFEYFSETQRNKGNFPGRFSGRQFSNSRSEMNVSTLELGDSALYLCASSLMTGGTDTQYFGPGTRLTVL.

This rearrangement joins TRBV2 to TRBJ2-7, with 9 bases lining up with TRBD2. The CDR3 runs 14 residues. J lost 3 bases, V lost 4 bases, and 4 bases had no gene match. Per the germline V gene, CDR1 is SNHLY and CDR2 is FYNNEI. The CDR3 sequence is CASSVLAGNYEQYF. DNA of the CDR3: TGTGCCAGCAGTGTTCTAGCGGGAAACTACGAGCAGTACTTC. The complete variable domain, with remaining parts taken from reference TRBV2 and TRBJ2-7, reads EPEVTQTPSHQVTQMGQEVILRCVPISNHLYFYWYRQILGQKVEFLVSFYNNEISEKSEIFDDQFSVERPDGSNFTLKIRSTKLEDSAMYFCASSVLAGNYEQYFGPGTRLTVT.

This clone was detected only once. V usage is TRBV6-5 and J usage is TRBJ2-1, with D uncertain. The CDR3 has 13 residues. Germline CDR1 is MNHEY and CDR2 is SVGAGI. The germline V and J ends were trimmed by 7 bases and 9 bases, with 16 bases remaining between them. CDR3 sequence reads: CASIYRWAFEQFF. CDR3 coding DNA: TGTGCCAGCATCTACCGGTGGGCGTTTGAGCAGTTCTTC.

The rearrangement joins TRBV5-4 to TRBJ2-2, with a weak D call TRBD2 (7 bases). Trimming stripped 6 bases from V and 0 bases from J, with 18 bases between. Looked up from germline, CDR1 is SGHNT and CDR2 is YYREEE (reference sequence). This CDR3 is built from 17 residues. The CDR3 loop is CASMTAAGASNTGELFF. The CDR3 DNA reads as TGTGCCAGCATGACGGCTGCGGGGGCCTCGAACACCGGGGAGCTGTTTTTT.

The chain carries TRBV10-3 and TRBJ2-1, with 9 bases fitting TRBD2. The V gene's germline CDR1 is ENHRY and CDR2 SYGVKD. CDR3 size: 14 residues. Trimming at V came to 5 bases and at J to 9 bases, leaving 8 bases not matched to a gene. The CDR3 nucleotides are TGTGCCATCAGTCGTAGCGGGAGCCACAGTGAGCAGTTCTTC. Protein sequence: CAISRSGSHSEQFF.

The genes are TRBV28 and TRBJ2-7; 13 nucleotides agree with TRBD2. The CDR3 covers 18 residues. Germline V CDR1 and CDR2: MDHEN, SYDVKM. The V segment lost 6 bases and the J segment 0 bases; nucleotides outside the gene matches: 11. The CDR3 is CASRTGTSGTRSSYEQYF. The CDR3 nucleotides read TGTGCCAGCAGGACCGGGACTAGCGGGACCAGGAGCTCCTACGAGCAGTACTTC.

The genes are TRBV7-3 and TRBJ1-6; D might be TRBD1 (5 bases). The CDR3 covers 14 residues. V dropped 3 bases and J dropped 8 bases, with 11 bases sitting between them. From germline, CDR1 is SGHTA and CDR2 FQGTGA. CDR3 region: CASSLGGRHSPLHF. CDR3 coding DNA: TGTGCCAGCAGCTTGGGGGGTCGTCATTCACCCCTCCACTTT.

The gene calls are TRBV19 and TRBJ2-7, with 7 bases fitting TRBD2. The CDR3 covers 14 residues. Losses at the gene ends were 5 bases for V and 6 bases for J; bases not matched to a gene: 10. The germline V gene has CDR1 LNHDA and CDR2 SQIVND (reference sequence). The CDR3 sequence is CASSPREGLSEQYF. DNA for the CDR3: TGTGCCAGTAGTCCTAGGGAGGGCCTGTCCGAGCAGTACTTC.

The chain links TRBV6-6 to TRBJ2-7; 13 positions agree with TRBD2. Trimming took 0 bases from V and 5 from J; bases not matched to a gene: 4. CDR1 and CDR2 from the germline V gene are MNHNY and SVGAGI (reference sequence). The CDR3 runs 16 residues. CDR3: CASSYSKGLAGDEQYF. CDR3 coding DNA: TGTGCCAGCAGTTACTCTAAAGGACTAGCGGGAGACGAGCAGTACTTC.

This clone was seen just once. The CDR3 DNA reads as TGTGCCAGCAGTTACCCGAGCTCCCCAATCCATTTT. Its translation is CASSYPSSPIHF. This rearrangement joins TRBV6-2 or TRBV6-3 to TRBJ1-5; D is undetermined. Deletions cut 2 bases from V and 16 bases from J, with 15 bases between. This CDR3 is built from 12 residues. Per the germline V gene, CDR1 is MNHEY and CDR2 is SVGEGT.

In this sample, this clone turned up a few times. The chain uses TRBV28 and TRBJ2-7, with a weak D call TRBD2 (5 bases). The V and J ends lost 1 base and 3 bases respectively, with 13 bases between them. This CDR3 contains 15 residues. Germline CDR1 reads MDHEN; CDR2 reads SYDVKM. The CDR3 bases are TGTGCCAGCAGTTTATTCGGCGGGCCGGACTACGAGCAGTACTTC. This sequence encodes CASSLFGGPDYEQYF.